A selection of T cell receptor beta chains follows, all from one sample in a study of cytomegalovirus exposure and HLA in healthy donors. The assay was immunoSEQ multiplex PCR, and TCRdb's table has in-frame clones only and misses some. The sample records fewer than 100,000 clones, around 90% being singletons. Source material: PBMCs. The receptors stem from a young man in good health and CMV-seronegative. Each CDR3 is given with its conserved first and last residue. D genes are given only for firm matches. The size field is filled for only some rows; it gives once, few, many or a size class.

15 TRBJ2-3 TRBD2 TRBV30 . CAWSGPSGRAGTQYF TGTGCCTGGAGTGGGCCTAGCGGGAGGGCCGGCACGCAGTATTTT
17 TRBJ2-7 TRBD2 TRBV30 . CAWSVRLGTSRLYEQYF TGTGCCTGGAGTGTACGACTAGGGACTAGCAGGCTATACGAGCAGTACTTC
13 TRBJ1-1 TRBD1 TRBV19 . CASSYRGNTEAFF TGTGCCAGCAGCTACAGGGGCAACACTGAAGCTTTCTTT
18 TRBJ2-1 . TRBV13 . CASSFVSRSAGPYNEQFF TGTGCCAGCAGCTTTGTATCCCGGTCGGCGGGGCCCTACAATGAGCAGTTCTTC
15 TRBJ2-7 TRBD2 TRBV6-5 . CASSYSGAGSVEQYF TGTGCCAGCAGTTACAGCGGGGCAGGCTCCGTTGAGCAGTACTTC
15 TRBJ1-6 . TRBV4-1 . CASSQSGAYNSPLHF TGCGCCAGCAGCCAATCGGGGGCCTATAATTCACCCCTCCACTTT
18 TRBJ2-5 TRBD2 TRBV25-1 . CASSDGLAGGNLQETQYF TGTGCCAGCAGTGATGGACTAGCGGGGGGGAACCTCCAAGAGACCCAGTACTTC
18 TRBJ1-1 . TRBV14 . CASSERVEGWTMNTEAFF TGTGCCAGCAGCGAGAGGGTGGAGGGGTGGACCATGAACACTGAAGCTTTCTTT
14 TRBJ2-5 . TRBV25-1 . CASSEIADQETQYF TGTGCCAGCAGTGAAATAGCGGACCAAGAGACCCAGTACTTC
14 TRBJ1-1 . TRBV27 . CASSLQAWGAEAFF TGTGCCAGCAGTTTACAAGCCTGGGGAGCTGAAGCTTTCTTT
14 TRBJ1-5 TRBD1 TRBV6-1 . CASRETGGGQPQHF TGTGCCAGCAGGGAGACAGGGGGAGGTCAGCCCCAGCATTTT
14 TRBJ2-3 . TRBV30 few CAWSVDQTGDTQYF TGTGCCTGGAGTGTTGACCAAACAGGGGATACGCAGTATTTT
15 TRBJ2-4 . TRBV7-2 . CASSLVGGASNIQYF TGTGCCAGCAGCTTAGTTGGGGGCGCGTCAAACATTCAGTACTTC
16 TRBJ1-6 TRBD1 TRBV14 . CASSQAGRGPYSPLHF TGTGCCAGCAGCCAAGCCGGCAGGGGGCCTTATTCACCCCTCCACTTT
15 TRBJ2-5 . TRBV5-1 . CASSLSYSPQETQYF TGCGCCAGCAGCTTGTCTTACAGCCCGCAAGAGACCCAGTACTTC
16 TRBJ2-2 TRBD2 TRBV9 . CASSVALAGGTGELFF TGTGCCAGCAGCGTAGCCCTAGCGGGAGGTACCGGGGAGCTGTTTTTT
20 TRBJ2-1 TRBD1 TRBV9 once CASSAYRDSQPYMSYNEQFF TGTGCCAGCAGTGCTTACCGGGACAGCCAACCATATATGTCCTACAATGAGCAGTTCTTC
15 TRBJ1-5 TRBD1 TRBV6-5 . CASSYSGTGFQPQHF TGTGCCAGCAGTTACTCCGGGACAGGGTTCCAGCCCCAGCATTTT
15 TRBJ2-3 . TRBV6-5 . CASSYSGRRTDTQYF TGTGCCAGCAGTTACTCAGGGAGACGGACAGATACGCAGTATTTT
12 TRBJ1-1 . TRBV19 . CASSIRGGEAFF TGTGCCAGTAGTATCAGAGGGGGTGAGGCTTTCTTT
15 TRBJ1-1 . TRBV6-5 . CASSRQRALNTEAFF TGTGCCAGCAGCCGCCAGAGGGCGTTGAACACTGAAGCTTTCTTT
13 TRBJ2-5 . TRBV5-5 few CASSPPAVETQYF TGTGCCAGCAGCCCACCGGCGGTAGAGACCCAGTACTTC
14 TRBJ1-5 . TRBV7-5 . CARSFNRGYQPQHF TGTGCCAGAAGCTTCAACAGGGGATATCAGCCCCAGCATTTT
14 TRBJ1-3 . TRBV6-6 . CASRATVSGNTIYF TGTGCCAGCAGAGCAACAGTCTCTGGAAACACCATATATTTT
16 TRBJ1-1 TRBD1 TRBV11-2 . CASSLPFDRGETEAFF TGTGCCAGCAGCTTACCCTTCGACAGGGGAGAGACTGAAGCTTTCTTT
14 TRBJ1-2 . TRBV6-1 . CASRQDSFNYGYTF TGTGCCAGCAGACAGGACAGCTTTAACTATGGCTACACCTTC
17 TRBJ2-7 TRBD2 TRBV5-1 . CASSLEEREGPIYEQYF TGCGCCAGCAGCTTGGAAGAGCGGGAGGGCCCGATCTACGAGCAGTACTTC
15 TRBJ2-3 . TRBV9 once CASSVGLEGGDTQYF TGTGCCAGCAGCGTAGGGCTCGAGGGCGGGGATACGCAGTATTTT
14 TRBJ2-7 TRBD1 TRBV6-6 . CASRKGTGGYEQYF TGTGCCAGCAGGAAAGGGACAGGGGGCTACGAGCAGTACTTC
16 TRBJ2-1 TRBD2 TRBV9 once CASSQAGTSGYNEQFF TGTGCCAGCAGCCAAGCCGGGACTAGCGGATACAATGAGCAGTTCTTC
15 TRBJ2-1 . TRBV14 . CASSQDRGGWNEQFF TGTGCCAGCAGCCAAGATCGCGGCGGTTGGAATGAGCAGTTCTTC
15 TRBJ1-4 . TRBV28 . CASRLIRATNEKLFF TGTGCCAGCAGACTGATCAGGGCAACTAATGAAAAACTGTTTTTT
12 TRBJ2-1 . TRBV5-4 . CASREDRNEQFF TGTGCCAGCAGGGAGGACAGAAATGAGCAGTTCTTC
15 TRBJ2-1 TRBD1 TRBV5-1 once CASSSQGQIHNEQFF TGCGCCAGCAGCTCACAGGGACAGATCCACAATGAGCAGTTCTTC
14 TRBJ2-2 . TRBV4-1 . CASSQVKGAGELFF TGCGCCAGCAGCCAAGTCAAGGGGGCCGGGGAGCTGTTTTTT
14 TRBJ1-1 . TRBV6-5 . CASNGGRRVTEAFF TGTGCCAGCAACGGCGGGAGACGCGTCACTGAAGCTTTCTTT
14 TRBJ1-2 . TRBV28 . CASSSAELGYGYTF TGTGCCAGCAGTTCAGCGGAGCTTGGGTATGGCTACACCTTC
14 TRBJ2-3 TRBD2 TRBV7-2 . CASSKRLAGDTQYF TGTGCCAGCAGCAAACGACTAGCAGGGGATACGCAGTATTTT
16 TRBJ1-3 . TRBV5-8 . CASSDKQIHSGNTIYF TGTGCCAGCAGCGATAAACAGATCCACTCTGGAAACACCATATATTTT
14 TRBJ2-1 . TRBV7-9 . CASSSTLEESPKFF TGTGCCAGCAGCTCCACTCTTGAGGAATCACCCAAGTTCTTC
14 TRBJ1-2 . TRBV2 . CASPRGTPNYGYTF TGTGCCAGCCCTCGGGGAACTCCAAACTATGGCTACACCTTC
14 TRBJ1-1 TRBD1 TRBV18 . CASSPGQGGTEAFF TGTGCCAGCTCGCCAGGACAGGGGGGCACTGAAGCTTTCTTT